This entry lists 26 T cell receptor beta chains sequenced from one sample in a study of OX40 agonist ivuxolimab in advanced cancers. Sequenced by immunoSEQ multiplex PCR; TCRdb stores in-frame clones only, minus some. The table lists approximately 22,000 clones, just over 85% of them singletons. Specimen: CD4+ or CD8+ T cells sorted from blood, collected in a trial of the OX40 agonist ivuxolimab. The receptors originated from an adult with an advanced solid tumor such as melanoma, head and neck, liver or kidney cancer.

The chain recombines TRBV7-6 with TRBJ1-2; tentatively, D is TRBD1 (6 bases). Trimming shortened V by 1 base and J by 8 bases, and 11 bases separated the two germline ends. The CDR3 has 13 residues. CDR1 is SGHVS, CDR2 FNYEAQ, per germline. The CDR3 DNA reads as TGTGCCAGCAGCTTAGGGGGGGCCGGGGGCTACACCTTC. It yields the protein CASSLGGAGGYTF. Filled out from reference TRBV7-6 and TRBJ1-2, the complete variable domain reads GAGVSQSPRYKVTKRGQDVALRCDPISGHVSLYWYRQALGQGPEFLTYFNYEAQQDKSGLPNDRFSAERPEGSISTLTIQRTEQRDSAMYRCASSLGGAGGYTFGSGTRLTVV.

The chain employs TRBV14 and TRBJ2-6; D is unresolved. The V end was cut by 2 bases, the J end by 4 bases, with 6 bases between. The CDR3 length is 14 residues. The germline gives CDR1 SGHDN, CDR2 FVKESK. CDR3 sequence reads: CASSQHLGANVLTF. In DNA, the CDR3 is TGTGCCAGCAGCCAACATCTCGGGGCCAACGTCCTGACTTTC.

The chain carries TRBV7-3 and TRBJ2-2; 11 bases line up with TRBD2. V gave up 5 bases and J gave up 0 bases; unmatched junction bases: 2. The CDR3 spans 16 residues. The germline gives CDR1 SGHTA, CDR2 FQGTGA. The CDR3 nucleotides are TGTGCCAGCAGCCGGGGACTAGCGGCGAACACCGGGGAGCTGTTTTTT. Translated, it gives CASSRGLAANTGELFF.

The V and J genes are TRBV27 and TRBJ1-5; D uncertain. Germline V gene sequence: CDR1 MNHEY, CDR2 SMNVEV (reference sequence). Trimming removed 5 bases from V and 4 bases from J, with 9 bases in between. This CDR3 has 13 amino acids. This CDR3 is CASSESLNQPQHF. The CDR3 DNA reads TGTGCCAGCAGTGAGTCCCTGAATCAGCCCCAGCATTTT.

This clone appeared a few times. V usage is TRBV5-4 and J usage is TRBJ2-5; TRBD2 matches at 8 bases. The CDR3 loop spans 15 amino acids. Germline V lookup: CDR1 SGHNT, CDR2 YYREEE (reference sequence). J gave up 1 base and V 0 bases, and 2 bases lay outside the gene matches. For the CDR3, the DNA is TGTGCCAGCAGCTTGGTTCTAGCGGGCCAAGAGACCCAGTACTTC. Translated: CASSLVLAGQETQYF. Drawing the rest from reference TRBV5-4 and TRBJ2-5, the complete variable domain is ETGVTQSPTHLIKTRGQQVTLRCSSQSGHNTVSWYQQALGQGPQFIFQYYREEENGRGNFPPRFSGLQFPNYSSELNVNALELDDSALYLCASSLVLAGQETQYFGPGTRLLVL.

This chain's CDR3 is CASSMEGQETFADTQYF. DNA of the CDR3: TGTGCCAGTAGTATGGAGGGACAGGAGACGTTTGCAGATACGCAGTATTTT. The V and J genes are TRBV19 and TRBJ2-3; 8 bases agree with TRBD1. V dropped 3 bases and J dropped 4; count of bases not matched to a gene: 12. The CDR3 runs to 17 residues. Germline CDR1 is LNHDA and CDR2 is SQIVND (reference sequence).

The chain carries TRBV9 and TRBJ1-6; 9 bases align to TRBD1. With 0 bases clipped from V and 9 bases from J, the junction kept 4 bases outside the gene matches. CDR1 is SGDLS and CDR2 is YYNGEE in the germline V gene. The CDR3 is 15 amino acids. This chain's CDR3 is CASSVETGGTSPLHF. The DNA of the CDR3 is TGTGCCAGCAGCGTAGAGACAGGGGGGACTTCACCCCTCCACTTT.

The CDR3 here is CATSRDGDTDTQYF. The CDR3 nucleotides read TGTGCCACCAGCAGAGATGGGGACACAGATACGCAGTATTTT. The chain combines TRBV15 with TRBJ2-3, with D uncertain. V lost 0 bases to trimming and J lost 2 bases, with 6 bases between them. Germline lookup yields CDR1 LNHNV and CDR2 YYDKDF (reference sequence). The CDR3 extends over 14 amino acids.

This clone was counted between two and nine times. The chain combines TRBV4-3 with TRBJ1-1, with 9 bases lining up with TRBD1. CDR1 and CDR2 from the germline V gene are LGHNA and YSLEER. This CDR3 is 14 amino acids long. The V and J ends lost 1 base and 5 bases, in that order; junction bases with no gene match: 2. The CDR3 is CASSQADRGTEAFF. CDR3 nucleotide sequence: TGCGCCAGCAGCCAAGCCGACAGGGGGACTGAAGCTTTCTTT.

V is TRBV2 and J is TRBJ2-1, with TRBD2 as a possible D gene (6 bases). CDR1 and CDR2 (germline): SNHLY, FYNNEI. The CDR3 totals 13 residues. V shed 0 bases and J shed 9 bases, with 9 bases lying between them. DNA for the CDR3: TGTGCCAGCAGTGAAGCGGCGGGATCTGAGCAGTTCTTC. Its protein is CASSEAAGSEQFF.

The chain couples TRBV2 to TRBJ2-7, with TRBD2 identical over 8 bases. This CDR3 is built from 14 residues. Germline CDR1 reads SNHLY; CDR2 reads FYNNEI. V lost 1 base, J lost 2 bases, and 1 base stayed unmatched. CDR3: CASSEGLAPYEQYF. DNA of the CDR3: TGTGCCAGCAGTGAAGGACTAGCGCCCTACGAGCAGTACTTC.

This chain links TRBV15 with TRBJ2-3; 11 nucleotides match TRBD2. The CDR3 sequence is 17 residues long. Germline V gene data show CDR1 as LNHNV and CDR2 as YYDKDF (reference sequence). V lost 3 bases, J lost 3 bases, and 8 bases stayed unmatched. DNA of the CDR3: TGTGCCACCAGCAGGAGGATACTAGCGGGAGCGACAGATACGCAGTATTTT. It is translated as CATSRRILAGATDTQYF. Complete variable domain (other parts from reference TRBV15 and TRBJ2-3): DAMVIQNPRYQVTQFGKPVTLSCSQTLNHNVMYWYQQKSSQAPKLLFHYYDKDFNNEADTPDNFQSRRPNTSFCFLDIRSPGLGDTAMYLCATSRRILAGATDTQYFGPGTRLTVL.

The CDR3 spells CASSDRNNSPLHF. DNA of the CDR3: TGTGCCAGCAGTGACAGAAATAATTCACCCCTCCACTTT. The chain links TRBV6-5 to TRBJ1-6, with D maybe TRBD1 (5 bases). Germline loops: CDR1 MNHEY, CDR2 SVGAGI. This CDR3 spans 13 amino acids. Trimming took 5 bases from V and 5 from J, leaving 7 bases between them.

V is TRBV5-1 and J is TRBJ1-3, with D possibly being TRBD1 (5 bases). Germline V CDR1 and CDR2: SGHRS, YFSETQ. Trimming took 2 bases from V and 2 from J, leaving 8 bases between them. The CDR3 sequence is 14 residues long. CDR3 coding DNA: TGCGCCAGCAGCTTTGAGACAGCTGGAAACACCATATATTTT. The encoded protein is CASSFETAGNTIYF. The complete variable domain, with remaining parts taken from reference TRBV5-1 and TRBJ1-3, reads KAGVTQTPRYLIKTRGQQVTLSCSPISGHRSVSWYQQTPGQGLQFLFEYFSETQRNKGNFPGRFSGRQFSNSRSEMNVSTLELGDSALYLCASSFETAGNTIYFGEGSWLTVV.

The chain carries TRBV5-1 and TRBJ1-4, with 8 nucleotides matching TRBD1. V dropped 1 base and J dropped 4; count of bases not matched to a gene: 6. The length of the CDR3 is 16 residues. Germline V gene data show CDR1 as SGHRS and CDR2 as YFSETQ. CDR3 in DNA: TGCGCCAGCAGCTTGCTCGGACAGGGAGTTAATGAAAAACTGTTTTTT. As protein: CASSLLGQGVNEKLFF. The full variable domain, rest sourced from reference TRBV5-1 and TRBJ1-4, is KAGVTQTPRYLIKTRGQQVTLSCSPISGHRSVSWYQQTPGQGLQFLFEYFSETQRNKGNFPGRFSGRQFSNSRSEMNVSTLELGDSALYLCASSLLGQGVNEKLFFGSGTQLSVL.

The chain combines TRBV20-1 with TRBJ2-5; D remains unclear. V was trimmed by 6 bases and J by 1 base, leaving 6 bases between them. The CDR3 extends over 11 amino acids. The germline gives CDR1 DFQATT, CDR2 SNEGSKA (reference sequence). CDR3: CSANSQETQYF. The CDR3 bases are TGCAGTGCCAACTCCCAAGAGACCCAGTACTTC.

The rearrangement uses TRBV5-1 and TRBJ2-7; the D is unclear. Trimming removed 2 bases at V and 0 bases at J, with 15 bases between. CDR1 SGHRS and CDR2 YFSETQ come from the germline V gene. CDR3 length: 16 amino acids. CDR3 nucleotides: TGCGCCAGCAGCTTACGTTCTGCGAGCAGCTCCTACGAGCAGTACTTC. Its protein product is CASSLRSASSSYEQYF. The complete variable domain, with remaining parts taken from reference TRBV5-1 and TRBJ2-7, reads KAGVTQTPRYLIKTRGQQVTLSCSPISGHRSVSWYQQTPGQGLQFLFEYFSETQRNKGNFPGRFSGRQFSNSRSEMNVSTLELGDSALYLCASSLRSASSSYEQYFGPGTRLTVT.

The chain carries TRBV9 and TRBJ2-2; TRBD1 agrees at 7 bases. V shed 3 bases and J 6 bases; nucleotides not matched to a gene: 17. There are 18 residues in the CDR3. Germline CDR1 reads SGDLS; CDR2 reads YYNGEE. The CDR3 here is CASSAIERYQGEPGELFF. The CDR3 DNA reads TGTGCCAGCAGCGCAATCGAACGCTACCAGGGGGAGCCCGGGGAGCTGTTTTTT. Complete variable domain (other parts from reference TRBV9 and TRBJ2-2): DSGVTQTPKHLITATGQRVTLRCSPRSGDLSVYWYQQSLDQGLQFLIQYYNGEERAKGNILERFSAQQFPDLHSELNLSSLELGDSALYFCASSAIERYQGEPGELFFGEGSRLTVL.

This clone was seen only a few times. The V and J genes are TRBV30 and TRBJ2-2; D is ambiguous. CDR1 and CDR2 (germline): GTSNPN, SVGIG (reference sequence). V was pared by 0 bases and J by 7 bases, with 9 bases between. The length of the CDR3 is 13 residues. The CDR3 DNA sequence: TGTGCCTGGAGTGTTAAATTGGGCGGGGAGCTGTTTTTT. It encodes CAWSVKLGGELFF.

The rearrangement links TRBV5-1 to TRBJ2-3; tentative D call: TRBD2 (5 bases). The CDR3 spans 15 residues. V was clipped by 1 base and J by 3 bases, with 12 bases between them. The germline gives CDR1 SGHRS, CDR2 YFSETQ. The CDR3 loop reads CASSLPGVRTDTQYF. CDR3 nucleotides: TGCGCCAGCAGCTTGCCCGGGGTCAGGACAGATACGCAGTATTTT.

V gene TRBV30 combines with J gene TRBJ2-7, with D possibly TRBD2 on 6 matching bases. Germline lookup yields CDR1 GTSNPN and CDR2 SVGIG (reference sequence). The CDR3 runs 14 residues. Deletions cut 2 bases from V and 5 bases from J, with 16 bases between. The CDR3 nucleotides read TGTGCCTGGAGTACGGGAGTGGGTCTCAACGAGCAGTACTTC. This encodes CAWSTGVGLNEQYF.

The chain carries TRBV9 and TRBJ1-1, with D tentatively TRBD1 (5 bases). Trimming removed 0 bases at V and 3 bases at J, with 18 bases between. The germline gives CDR1 SGDLS, CDR2 YYNGEE. The CDR3 length is 17 residues. The CDR3 loop reads CASSVGGGSGRDTEAFF. CDR3 sequence (DNA): TGTGCCAGCAGCGTAGGAGGCGGTTCAGGGCGGGACACTGAAGCTTTCTTT.

The chain couples TRBV12-5 to TRBJ2-3; D uncertain. This CDR3 has 15 amino acids. V lost 0 bases to trimming and J lost 7 bases, with 14 bases between them. Germline-derived CDR1 and CDR2 are LGHNT and FRNRAP. This CDR3 is CASGLVLSGPNTQYF. The CDR3 nucleotides are TGTGCTAGTGGTTTGGTCCTTTCCGGGCCTAATACGCAGTATTTT.

The rearrangement joins TRBV5-1 to TRBJ2-7; 7 bases align to TRBD1. This CDR3 spans 15 amino acids. In germline, CDR1 is SGHRS, CDR2 YFSETQ. J lost 3 bases, V lost 2 bases, and 8 bases had no gene match. Here the CDR3 reads CASSFGTATLYEQYF. Here the CDR3 DNA reads TGCGCCAGCAGCTTCGGGACAGCTACGCTCTACGAGCAGTACTTC.

This chain uses TRBV25-1 with TRBJ2-3; a possible D gene is TRBD1 (7 bases). The germline gives CDR1 MGHDK, CDR2 SYGVNS. This CDR3 spans 18 amino acids. V lost 3 bases and J 0 bases, leaving 19 bases between the germline ends. The CDR3 bases are TGTGCCAGCAGTGACATTGCGGGGACAGCGACTAGCACAGATACGCAGTATTTT. This codes for CASSDIAGTATSTDTQYF.

The chain uses TRBV5-8 and TRBJ2-7; 8 nucleotides align to TRBD1. V was pared by 0 bases and J by 7 bases, with 6 bases of the junction left unmatched. Germline V gives CDR1 SGHTS, CDR2 YDEGEE. This CDR3 has 14 residues. CDR3 protein: CASSLVQGAGEQYF. The CDR3 DNA sequence: TGTGCCAGCAGCTTGGTGCAGGGGGCGGGGGAGCAGTACTTC.